What follows describes a single TCR beta chain. It lacks a known antigen. The record has no base qualities; no much larger clone is one base away. The CDR3 regions of human TCRbeta chains were analyzed by immunosequencing. As for the authors' bioinformatics: Repertoire TCRs were checked for matches against a reference library of SARS-CoV-2-specific TCRs that had been generated using the MIRA antigen-specificity platform. Breadth was defined as the fraction of unique TCRs that were SARS-CoV-2-associated. Depth was defined as the fraction of total T cells that were SARS-CoV-2-associated. Using the MIRA data, each spike-specific TCR was assigned both to the spike region to which the TCR was reactive and to a CD4 or CD8 class. Log10-transformed breadth and depth values were compared by one-way ANOVA with Sidak's multiple comparisons tests. The clones in this table, taken by TCRdb from immuneACCESS, are in-frame only. Not every clone is retained; where verified, under half of the shortfall comes from an unresolved V gene, and the cause of the rest is unknown. V, J and clone size are taken as reported in that table, and D and trimming were inferred from the DNA itself. For this sample there are 110,000 or so clones; approximately 88% appear just once. In total, the top ten clones hold about 2.3% of the sample.

The time point label, read with the paper, signifies: baseline before first vaccination. Vaccinee samples were obtained from the UK trials COV001 and COV002, which included a single-blind randomized controlled phase 2/3 trial of AZD1222 (ChAdOx1 nCoV-19) in healthy adults. For TCRbeta chain sequencing, PBMC samples were collected from trial participants at day 0 and at day 28 after the second dose. This entry is derived from a study of T cell responses to AZD1222 COVID-19 vaccine (dated by TCRdb to 2020 to 2022). Context from the whole study: AZD1222 recipients given second doses at about 4 weeks or at about 12 weeks were pooled, since spike-specific TCR depth and breadth were not found to differ between the two schedules. Trial participants were enrolled by age into 18-55, 56-69 and 70-plus year subgroups, with around 150, 28 and 57 TCR-sequenced participants respectively. TCR sequencing was performed for more than 230 trial participants, of whom roughly 200 were given two doses of AZD1222 and around 25 were given two doses of MenACWY control vaccine.

From the cysteine up to the phenylalanine, the CDR3 has a length of 14 residues. Just CDR3 DNA is preserved here, 42 bases in frame from base 1. The germline V gene yields SGHRS for CDR1 and YFSETQ for CDR2. The trim is 4 bases for V and 1 base for J, with a gap of 11 bases between the germline ends. General conclusions and limits of the study: Conclusions about previously exposed vaccinees were limited because only 5 or 6 AZD1222 recipients were SARS-CoV-2 seropositive at baseline. The vaccine-associated CD4 TCRs covered the entire spike protein, and the dominant responses fell in regions 160-218 and 743-854. Nearly half of unique spike-specific TCRs reportedly recognized epitopes outside regions mutated in the B.1.351 and B.1.1.7 variants. Because no day 14 peak-response samples were available, the repertoires could be characterized only after the peak T cell response. The 56-69-year group was small, and its depth increase did not reach significance, likely because of low power. After two AZD1222 doses, both the breadth and the depth of spike-specific TCRs were significantly higher than at day 0 and than in MenACWY recipients. Most participants were white British and females outnumbered males, and the authors suggested that clonal diversity may have been underestimated.

The TCR originated in an adult in good health. The chain couples TRBV5-1 to TRBJ1-1, and the D gene may be TRBD1, 5 bases matching. The material sequenced was peripheral blood, taken on day 0 of AZD1222 vaccination. The base sequence is TGCGCCAGCAGCCCAACCGGACAGAACACTGAAGCTTTCTTT. Its protein product is CASSPTGQNTEAFF.